This is a list of T cell receptor beta chains from one sample in a study of PD-1 blockade in mismatch repair-deficient tumors. Sequencing used immunoSEQ multiplex PCR; TCRdb keeps in-frame clones, though not all of them. In the table there are about 23,000 clones, 83% of which are singletons. The sequencing used peripheral blood, collected 12 weeks after starting pembrolizumab. The receptors come from an adult with mismatch repair-deficient cancer. CDR3s leave out the opening cysteine and the closing phenylalanine or tryptophan. Fields, in order: V gene, J gene, clone size, CDR3 protein. Size is stated for part of the rows, as once, few or many counts, or as a class when the clone is expanded.

V: TRBV25-1
J: TRBJ1-5
size: .
CDR3: ASSDHRQGGDQPQH

V: TRBV6-6
J: TRBJ2-7
size: .
CDR3: ASSYKGQAHEQY

V: TRBV6-1
J: TRBJ2-7
size: .
CDR3: ASPGESYEQY

V: TRBV29-1
J: TRBJ1-1
size: few
CDR3: SVDVGNTEAF

V: TRBV6-4
J: TRBJ2-7
size: few
CDR3: ASSEGGGADEQY

V: TRBV30
J: TRBJ1-5
size: .
CDR3: AWSLGQSGQPQH

V: TRBV7-2
J: TRBJ1-2
size: .
CDR3: ASSLTIRTPSNYGYT

V: TRBV29-1
J: TRBJ2-1
size: once
CDR3: SVEGRTSARYNEQF

V: TRBV28
J: TRBJ2-2
size: medium-sized
CDR3: ASRGLSDRDTGELF

V: TRBV7-2
J: TRBJ2-7
size: .
CDR3: ASSRALSYEQY

V: TRBV6-1
J: TRBJ2-3
size: .
CDR3: ASSPRTISTDTQY